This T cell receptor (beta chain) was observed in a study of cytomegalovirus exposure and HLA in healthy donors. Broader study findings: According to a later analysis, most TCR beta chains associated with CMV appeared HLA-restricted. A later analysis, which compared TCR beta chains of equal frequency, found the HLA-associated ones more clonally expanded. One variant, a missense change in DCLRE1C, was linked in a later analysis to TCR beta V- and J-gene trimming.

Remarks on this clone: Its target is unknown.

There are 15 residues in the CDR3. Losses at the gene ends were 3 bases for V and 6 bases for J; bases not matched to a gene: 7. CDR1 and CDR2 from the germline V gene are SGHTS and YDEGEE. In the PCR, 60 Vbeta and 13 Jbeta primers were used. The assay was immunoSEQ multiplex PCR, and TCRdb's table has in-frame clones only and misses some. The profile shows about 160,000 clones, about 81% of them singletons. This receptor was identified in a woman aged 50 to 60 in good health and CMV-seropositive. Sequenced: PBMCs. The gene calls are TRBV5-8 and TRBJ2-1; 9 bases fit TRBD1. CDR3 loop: CASSYYRGLSNEQFF. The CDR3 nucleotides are TGTGCCAGCAGCTACTACAGGGGGCTAAGCAATGAGCAGTTCTTC.